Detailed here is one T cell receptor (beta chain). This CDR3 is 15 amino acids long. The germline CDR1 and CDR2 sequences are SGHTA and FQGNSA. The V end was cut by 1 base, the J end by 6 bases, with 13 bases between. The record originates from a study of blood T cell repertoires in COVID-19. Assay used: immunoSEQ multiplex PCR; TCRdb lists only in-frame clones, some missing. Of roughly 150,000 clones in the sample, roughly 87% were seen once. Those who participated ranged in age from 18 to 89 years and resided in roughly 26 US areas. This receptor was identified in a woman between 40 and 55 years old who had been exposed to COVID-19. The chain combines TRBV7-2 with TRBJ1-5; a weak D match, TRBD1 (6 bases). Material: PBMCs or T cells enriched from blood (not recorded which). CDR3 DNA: TGTGCCAGCAGCTTAGTTGGCAGGGGTTTTCAGCCCCAGCATTTT. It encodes CASSLVGRGFQPQHF.